The 5 T cell receptor beta chains given below trace back to one sample, sequenced in a study of blood T cells in healthy people across ages. A second PCR, run for roughly 6 to 11 cycles, used a sample-barcoded 5' primer plus a J-beta primer mix. From the 5' RACE reads, TCRdb called clonotypes with MiXCR, one entry per CDR3 protein. The table has over 550,000 distinct CDR3 sequences, roughly 31% seen once; the top ten hold more than 15%. Sequenced sample: blood. The source is an elderly woman in good health.

Remarks on this clonotype: Just one base apart from a much larger clone, this may be a read error. The rearrangement uses TRBV7-2 and TRBJ2-7; D uncertain. TRBJ2-5 explains the end of the DNA better; the J call may be wrong. There are 12 residues in the CDR3. Per germline, CDR1 SGHTA and CDR2 FQGNSA. CDR3 DNA: TGTGCCAGCAGCCACCCAACAGAGACCCAGTACTTC. Its protein product is CASSHPTETQYF.

The chain uses TRBV7-3 and TRBJ2-1; D remains ambiguous. This CDR3 spans 15 amino acids. Germline V gene data show CDR1 as SGHTA and CDR2 as FQGTGA. Trimming pared 5 bases from V and 2 bases from J, leaving 13 bases between. CDR3 in amino acids: CASSPATGTYNEQFF. CDR3 DNA: TGTGCCAGCAGCCCCGCGACTGGAACCTACAATGAGCAGTTCTTC.

The gene calls are TRBV10-3 and TRBJ2-3; D ambiguous. V dropped 4 bases and J dropped 10 bases, with 12 bases sitting between them. Per the germline V gene, CDR1 is ENHRY and CDR2 is SYGVKD. The CDR3 is 12 amino acids. Written as DNA, the CDR3 is TGTGCCATCAGTGGGAGTAGCACGGCGCAGTATTTT. It yields the protein CAISGSSTAQYF.

This chain links TRBV5-4 with TRBJ2-3; D is ambiguous. This CDR3 is built from 13 residues. Germline assignment: CDR1 SGHNT and CDR2 YYREEE (reference sequence). Trimming took off 6 bases at V and 1 base at J, with 9 bases between the two ends. The DNA of the CDR3 is TGTGCCAGCATGCCGCCAGGCACAGATACGCAGTATTTT. Its protein is CASMPPGTDTQYF.

At least ten counts were recorded for this clonotype. The chain uses TRBV5-1 and TRBJ1-2, with 9 bases matching TRBD1. The germline V gene has CDR1 SGHRS and CDR2 YFSETQ. The CDR3 loop spans 16 amino acids. V lost 3 bases, J lost 1 base, and 7 bases stayed unmatched. CDR3 bases: TGCGCCAGCAGCTCAGGACAGGGGAATTTTAACTATGGCTACACCTTC. Protein sequence: CASSSGQGNFNYGYTF.